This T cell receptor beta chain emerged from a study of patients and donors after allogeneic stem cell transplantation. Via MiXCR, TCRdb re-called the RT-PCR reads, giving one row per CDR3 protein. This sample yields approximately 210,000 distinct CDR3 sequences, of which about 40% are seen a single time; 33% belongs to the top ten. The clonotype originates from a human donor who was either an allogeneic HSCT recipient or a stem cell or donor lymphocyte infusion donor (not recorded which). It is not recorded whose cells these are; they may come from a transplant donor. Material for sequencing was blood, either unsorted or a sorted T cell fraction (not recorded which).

In DNA, the CDR3 is TGTGCCAGCAGCAGAGGACAGGTGATGAATGAAAAACTGTTTTTT. It yields the protein CASSRGQVMNEKLFF. This chain connects TRBV5-6 to TRBJ1-4; 7 bases agree with TRBD1. CDR1 and CDR2 (germline): SGHDT, YYEEEE. Trimming removed 4 bases from V and 5 bases from J; junction bases left unmatched: 8. The CDR3 is 15 amino acids.